What follows is one T cell receptor beta chain and its context. What it recognizes is unknown. Selected positively for CCR7 and CD45RO-negative, naive CD8 cells excluded terminally differentiated effector memory CD45RA+ cells. These data originate in a study of shared clonotypes between healthy human individuals. Study information: Each donor contributed plates that comprised three CD4 naive, three CD4 memory, two CD8 naive and one CD8 memory. Overall study results and limits: The study's rarefaction showed incomplete sorted-subset sequencing despite large depth. Clonotype sharing levels among donors were expected to vary with sequencing depth.

V gave up 3 bases and J gave up 4 bases, with 12 bases separating them. Per the germline V gene, CDR1 is MDHEN and CDR2 is SYDVKM. This CDR3 has 14 amino acids. Running of the assay took place at deep level. Produced via immunoSEQ multiplex PCR; TCRdb's table is partial and in-frame only. The table has about 2,200,000 clones, 90% to 95% seen once. Sequenced: naive CD8+ T cells from PBMCs. The genes are TRBV28 and TRBJ1-1; D gene unclear. The sequence came from a man younger than 30 in good health. Some clones in this sample may be carry-over from other donors' samples. CDR3 coding DNA: TGTGCCAGCAGTTTGATCCGCGGGCGCACTGAAGCTTTCTTT. Translating gives CASSLIRGRTEAFF.